The sample holds many counts of the clone carrying this T cell receptor (beta chain). This CDR3 is 16 amino acids long. Trimming left V 0 bases short and J 6 bases short, with 17 bases between. Germline assignment: CDR1 SGHRS and CDR2 YFSETQ. Unsorted libraries came from 2 million PBMCs stored at -80 °C. These data originate in a study of neurological immune-mediated disorders. TCRdb re-called the 5' RACE reads with MiXCR, one entry per CDR3 protein. This sample carries some 65,000 distinct CDR3 sequences, under 5% of them seen once, and the ten largest clones take roughly 2.5%. The chain recombines TRBV5-1 with TRBJ2-3; D remains ambiguous. The receptor comes from a man in his fifties or sixties with multiple sclerosis. Sequencing was carried out using PBMCs. As DNA, the CDR3 is TGCGCCAGCAGCTTGGCTCCCTACTTGCCCACCGATACGCAGTATTTT. As protein: CASSLAPYLPTDTQYF.